This TCR beta chain originates from a study of T cells expressing NK-cell markers. UMIs were included in TCR beta cDNA generated by 5'RACE template switching. TCRdb reprocessed the 5' RACE reads and keeps a single row for each CDR3 protein, giving no DNA. This sample's clone table lists around 280,000 distinct CDR3 sequences. The CDR3 sequence is 18 residues long. Germline V gene data show CDR1 as LNHDA and CDR2 as SQIVND (reference sequence). The chain joins TRBV19 to TRBJ2-2; the D call from TCRdb, TRBD1, cannot be confirmed without DNA. The sample consisted of blood T cells: a sorted CD56 or NKG2C T cell subset, CD4+ or CD8+ T cells, or bulk PBMC T cells (not recorded which). This TCR was sampled from a man aged 18-30 years in good health. CDR3 in amino acids: CASTKISGHIANTGELFF.